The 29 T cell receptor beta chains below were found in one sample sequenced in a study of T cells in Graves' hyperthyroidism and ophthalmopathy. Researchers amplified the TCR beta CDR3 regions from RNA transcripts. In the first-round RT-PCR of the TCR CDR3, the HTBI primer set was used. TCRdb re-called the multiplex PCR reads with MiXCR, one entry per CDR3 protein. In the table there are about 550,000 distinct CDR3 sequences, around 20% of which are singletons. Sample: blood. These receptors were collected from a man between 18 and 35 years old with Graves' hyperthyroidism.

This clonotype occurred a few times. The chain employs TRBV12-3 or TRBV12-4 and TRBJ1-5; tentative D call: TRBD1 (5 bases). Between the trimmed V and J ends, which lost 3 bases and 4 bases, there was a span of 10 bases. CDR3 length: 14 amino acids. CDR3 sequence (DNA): TGTGCCAGCAGTTTGACAGCCGTAAATCAGCCCCAGCATTTT. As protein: CASSLTAVNQPQHF.

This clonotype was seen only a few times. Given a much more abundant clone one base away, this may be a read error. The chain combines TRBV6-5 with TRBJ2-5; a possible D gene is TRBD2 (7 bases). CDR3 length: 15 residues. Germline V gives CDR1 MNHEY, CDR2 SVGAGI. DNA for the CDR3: TGTGCCAGCAGTTACTACGGGGGGCTCCAAGAGACCAAGTACTTC. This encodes CASSYYGGLQETKYF.

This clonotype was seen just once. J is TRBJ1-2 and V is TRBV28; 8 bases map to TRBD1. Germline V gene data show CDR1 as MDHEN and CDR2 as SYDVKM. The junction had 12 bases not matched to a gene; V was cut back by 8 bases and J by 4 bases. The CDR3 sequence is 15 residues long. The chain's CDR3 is CASRGLGQGPYGYTF. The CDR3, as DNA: TGTGCCAGCCGTGGGTTAGGACAGGGTCCCTATGGCTACACCTTC.

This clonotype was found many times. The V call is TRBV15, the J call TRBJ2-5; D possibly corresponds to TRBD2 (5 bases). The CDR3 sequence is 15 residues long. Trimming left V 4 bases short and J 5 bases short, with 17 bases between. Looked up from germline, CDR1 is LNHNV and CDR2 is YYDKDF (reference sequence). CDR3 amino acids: CATSTKERGNETQYF. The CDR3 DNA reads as TGTGCCACCAGCACTAAAGAGAGAGGGAACGAGACCCAGTACTTC. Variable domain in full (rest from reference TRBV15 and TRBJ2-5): DAMVIQNPRYQVTQFGKPVTLSCSQTLNHNVMYWYQQKSSQAPKLLFHYYDKDFNNEADTPDNFQSRRPNTSFCFLDIRSPGLGDTAMYLCATSTKERGNETQYFGPGTRLLVL.

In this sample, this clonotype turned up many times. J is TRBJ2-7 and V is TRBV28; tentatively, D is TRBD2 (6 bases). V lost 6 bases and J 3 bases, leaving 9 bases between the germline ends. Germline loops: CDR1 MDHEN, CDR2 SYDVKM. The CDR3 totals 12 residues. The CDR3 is CASSVGGYEQYF. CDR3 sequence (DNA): TGTGCCAGCAGCGTGGGGGGCTACGAGCAGTACTTC.

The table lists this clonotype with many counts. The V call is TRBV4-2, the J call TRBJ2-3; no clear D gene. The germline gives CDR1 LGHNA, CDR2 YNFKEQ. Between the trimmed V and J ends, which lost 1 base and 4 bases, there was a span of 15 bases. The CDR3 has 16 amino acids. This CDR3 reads CASSQAPGDSSDTQYF. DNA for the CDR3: TGTGCCAGCAGCCAAGCCCCCGGCGATAGTTCAGATACGCAGTATTTT.

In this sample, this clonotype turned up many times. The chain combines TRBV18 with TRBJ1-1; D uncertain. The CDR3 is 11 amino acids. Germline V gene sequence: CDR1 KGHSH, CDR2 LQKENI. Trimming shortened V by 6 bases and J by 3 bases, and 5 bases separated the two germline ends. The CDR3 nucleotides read TGTGCCAGCTCCCACGACACTGAAGCTTTCTTT. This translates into CASSHDTEAFF. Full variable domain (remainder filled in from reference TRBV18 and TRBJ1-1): NAGVMQNPRHLVRRRGQEARLRCSPMKGHSHVYWYRQLPEEGLKFMVYLQKENIIDESGMPKERFSAEFPKEGPSILRIQQVVRGDSAAYFCASSHDTEAFFGQGTRLTVV.

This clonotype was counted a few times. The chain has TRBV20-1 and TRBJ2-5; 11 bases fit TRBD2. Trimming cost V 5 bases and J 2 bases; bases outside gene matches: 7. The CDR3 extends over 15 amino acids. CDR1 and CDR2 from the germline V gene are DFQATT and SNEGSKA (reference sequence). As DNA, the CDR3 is TGCAGTGCTGAGATGGGACTAGCGGCACAAGAGACCCAGTACTTC. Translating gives CSAEMGLAAQETQYF.

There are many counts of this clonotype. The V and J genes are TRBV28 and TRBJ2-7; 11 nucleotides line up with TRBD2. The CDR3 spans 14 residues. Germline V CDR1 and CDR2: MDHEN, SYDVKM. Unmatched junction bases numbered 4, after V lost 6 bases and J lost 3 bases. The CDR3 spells CASSSSGGYYEQYF. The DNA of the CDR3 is TGTGCCAGCAGCTCTAGCGGGGGGTACTACGAGCAGTACTTC. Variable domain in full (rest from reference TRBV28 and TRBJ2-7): DVKVTQSSRYLVKRTGEKVFLECVQDMDHENMFWYRQDPGLGLRLIYFSYDVKMKEKGDIPEGYSVSREKKERFSLILESASTNQTSMYLCASSSSGGYYEQYFGPGTRLTVT.

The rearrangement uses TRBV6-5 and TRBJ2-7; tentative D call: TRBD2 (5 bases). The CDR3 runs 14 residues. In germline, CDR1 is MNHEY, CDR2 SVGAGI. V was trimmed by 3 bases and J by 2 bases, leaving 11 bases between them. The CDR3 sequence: CASSYGRGTYEQYF. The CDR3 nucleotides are TGTGCCAGCAGTTATGGACGGGGAACCTACGAGCAGTACTTC.

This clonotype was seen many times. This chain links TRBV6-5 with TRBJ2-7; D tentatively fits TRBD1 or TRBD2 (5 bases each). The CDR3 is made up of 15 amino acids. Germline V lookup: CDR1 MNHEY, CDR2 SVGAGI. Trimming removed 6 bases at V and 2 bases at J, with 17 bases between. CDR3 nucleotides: TGTGCCAGCAGGCCTAGCATAGGGGTAACCTACGAGCAGTACTTC. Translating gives CASRPSIGVTYEQYF.

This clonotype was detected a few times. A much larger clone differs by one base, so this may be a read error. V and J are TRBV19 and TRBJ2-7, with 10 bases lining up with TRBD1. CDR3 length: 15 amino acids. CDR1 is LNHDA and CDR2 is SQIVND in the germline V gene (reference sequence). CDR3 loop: CASSIGGTGVNERYF. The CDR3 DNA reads TGTGCCAGTAGTATTGGGGGGACAGGGGTAAACGAGCGGTACTTC.

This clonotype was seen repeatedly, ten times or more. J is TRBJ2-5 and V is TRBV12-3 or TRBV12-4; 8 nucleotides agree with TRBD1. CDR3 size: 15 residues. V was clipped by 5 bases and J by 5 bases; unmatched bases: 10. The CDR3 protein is CASSPRDRMTETQYF. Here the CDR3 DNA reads TGTGCCAGCAGTCCCCGGGACAGGATGACGGAGACCCAGTACTTC.

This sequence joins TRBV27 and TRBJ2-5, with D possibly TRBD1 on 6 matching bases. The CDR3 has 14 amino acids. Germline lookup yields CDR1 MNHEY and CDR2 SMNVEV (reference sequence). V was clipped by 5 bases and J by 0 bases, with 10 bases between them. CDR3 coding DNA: TGTGCCAGCAGTAAGTGGACAGACCAAGAGACCCAGTACTTC. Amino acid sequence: CASSKWTDQETQYF.

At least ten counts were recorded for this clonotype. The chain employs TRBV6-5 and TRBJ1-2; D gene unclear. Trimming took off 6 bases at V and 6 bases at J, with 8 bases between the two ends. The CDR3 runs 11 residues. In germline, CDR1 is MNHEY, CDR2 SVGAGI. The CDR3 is CASRTEHGYTF. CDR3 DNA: TGTGCCAGCAGAACGGAGCATGGCTACACCTTC.

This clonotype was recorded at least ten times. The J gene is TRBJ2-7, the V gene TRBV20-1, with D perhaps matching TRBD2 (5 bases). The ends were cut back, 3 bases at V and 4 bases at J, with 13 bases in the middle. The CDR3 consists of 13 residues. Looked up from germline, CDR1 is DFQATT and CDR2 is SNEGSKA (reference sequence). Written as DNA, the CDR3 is TGCAGTGCTAGGGAGCTAGCAAAATACGAGCAGTACTTC. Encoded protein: CSARELAKYEQYF.

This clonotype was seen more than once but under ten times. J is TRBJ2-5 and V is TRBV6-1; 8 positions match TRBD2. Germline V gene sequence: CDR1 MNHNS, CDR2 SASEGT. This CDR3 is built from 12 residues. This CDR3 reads CSVAGRKETQYF. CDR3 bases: TGTTCAGTAGCGGGGAGGAAAGAGACCCAGTACTTC.

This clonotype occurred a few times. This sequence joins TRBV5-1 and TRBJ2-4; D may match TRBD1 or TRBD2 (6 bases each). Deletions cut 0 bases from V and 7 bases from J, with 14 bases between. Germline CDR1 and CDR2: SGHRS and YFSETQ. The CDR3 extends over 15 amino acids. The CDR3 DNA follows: TGCGCCAGCAGCTTGGATGGCGTCGGGGGCAACATTCAGTACTTC. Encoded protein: CASSLDGVGGNIQYF.

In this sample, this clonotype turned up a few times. CDR3 protein: CASSVHRESYEQYF. The CDR3 nucleotides are TGTGCCAGCAGTGTTCACAGGGAATCCTACGAGCAGTACTTC. The V and J genes are TRBV6-1 and TRBJ2-7; maybe TRBD1 (6 bases). The germline CDR1 and CDR2 sequences are MNHNS and SASEGT. This CDR3 is 14 amino acids long. V lost 4 bases and J 1 base, leaving 11 bases between the germline ends.

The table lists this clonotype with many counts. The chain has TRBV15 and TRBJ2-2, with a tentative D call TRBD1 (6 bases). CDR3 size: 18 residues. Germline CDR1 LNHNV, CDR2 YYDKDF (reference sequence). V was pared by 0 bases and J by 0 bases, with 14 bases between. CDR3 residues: CATSRDEPRGANTGELFF. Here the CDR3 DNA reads TGTGCCACCAGCAGAGATGAACCCAGGGGCGCGAACACCGGGGAGCTGTTTTTT. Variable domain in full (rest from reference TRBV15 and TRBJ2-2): DAMVIQNPRYQVTQFGKPVTLSCSQTLNHNVMYWYQQKSSQAPKLLFHYYDKDFNNEADTPDNFQSRRPNTSFCFLDIRSPGLGDTAMYLCATSRDEPRGANTGELFFGEGSRLTVL.

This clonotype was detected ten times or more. This chain's CDR3 is CAGGVTQETQYF. As DNA, the CDR3 is TGTGCCGGTGGGGTTACCCAAGAGACCCAGTACTTC. This chain uses TRBV2 with TRBJ2-5; D uncertain. Germline CDR1 and CDR2: SNHLY and FYNNEI. This CDR3 is built from 12 residues. The V and J ends lost 11 bases and 1 base respectively, with 11 bases between them.

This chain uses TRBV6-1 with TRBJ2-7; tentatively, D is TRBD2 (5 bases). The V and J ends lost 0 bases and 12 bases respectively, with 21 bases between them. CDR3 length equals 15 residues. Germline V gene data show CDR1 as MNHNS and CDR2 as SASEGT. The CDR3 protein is CASSEAPGIRVLPYF. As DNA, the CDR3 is TGTGCCAGCAGTGAAGCCCCGGGAATCCGCGTGTTGCCGTACTTC.

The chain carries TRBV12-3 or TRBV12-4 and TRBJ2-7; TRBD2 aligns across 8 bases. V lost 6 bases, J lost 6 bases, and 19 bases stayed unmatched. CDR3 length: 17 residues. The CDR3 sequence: CASSPPGWTRAGGEQYF. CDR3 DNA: TGTGCCAGCAGCCCCCCAGGTTGGACGCGGGCGGGAGGCGAGCAGTACTTC.

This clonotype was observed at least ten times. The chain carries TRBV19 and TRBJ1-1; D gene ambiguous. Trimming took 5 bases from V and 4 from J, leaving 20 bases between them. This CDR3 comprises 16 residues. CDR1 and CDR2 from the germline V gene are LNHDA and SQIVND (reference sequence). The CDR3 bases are TGTGCCAGTAGTCCCCGACTATTACCGGCTGGCACTGAAGCTTTCTTT. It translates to CASSPRLLPAGTEAFF.

Here the CDR3 DNA reads TGCGCCAGCAGCTTCGGGACAGGGGTAATAAACACTGAAGCTTTCTTT. Protein sequence: CASSFGTGVINTEAFF. The rearrangement uses TRBV5-1 and TRBJ1-1; 10 nucleotides align to TRBD1. The length of the CDR3 is 16 residues. With V trimmed by 2 bases and J by 2 bases, 6 bases remained unmatched. The germline V gene encodes CDR1 SGHRS and CDR2 YFSETQ. Full variable domain (remainder filled in from reference TRBV5-1 and TRBJ1-1): KAGVTQTPRYLIKTRGQQVTLSCSPISGHRSVSWYQQTPGQGLQFLFEYFSETQRNKGNFPGRFSGRQFSNSRSEMNVSTLELGDSALYLCASSFGTGVINTEAFFGQGTRLTVV.

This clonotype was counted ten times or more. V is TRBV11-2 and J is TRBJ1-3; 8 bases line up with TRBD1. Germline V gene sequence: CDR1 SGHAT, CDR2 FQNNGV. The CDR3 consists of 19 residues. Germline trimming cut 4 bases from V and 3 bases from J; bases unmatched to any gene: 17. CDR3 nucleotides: TGTGCCAGCAGCTACTACAGGTGGAGGCAGGGGGCAAATGGAAACACCATATATTTT. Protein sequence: CASSYYRWRQGANGNTIYF.

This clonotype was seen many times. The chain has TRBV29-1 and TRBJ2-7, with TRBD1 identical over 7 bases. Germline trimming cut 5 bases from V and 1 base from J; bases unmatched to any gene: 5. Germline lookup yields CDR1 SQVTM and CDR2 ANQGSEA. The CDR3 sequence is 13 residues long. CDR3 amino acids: CSVPGTDSYEQYF. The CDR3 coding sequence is TGCAGCGTTCCTGGGACAGATTCCTACGAGCAGTACTTC.

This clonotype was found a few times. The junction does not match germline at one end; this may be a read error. The DNA of the CDR3 is TGTGCCAGCAGCCCCCGCGGACAGCTATCCCCCTTCTTC. Its translation is CASSPRGQLSPFF. The J gene is TRBJ2-7, the V gene TRBV7-8, with D perhaps matching TRBD1 (6 bases). Germline lookup yields CDR1 SGHVS and CDR2 FQNEAQ. The CDR3 has 13 residues.

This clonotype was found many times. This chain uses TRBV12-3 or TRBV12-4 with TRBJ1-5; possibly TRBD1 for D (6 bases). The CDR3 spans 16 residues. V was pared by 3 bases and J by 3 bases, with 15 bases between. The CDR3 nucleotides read TGTGCCAGCAGTTTGGTCCTGGACAGATACAATCAGCCCCAGCATTTT. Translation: CASSLVLDRYNQPQHF.